What follows are 16 T cell receptor beta chains derived from one specimen sequenced in a study of radiation and T cells in renal cell carcinoma. As to time point: baseline pretreatment blood. Treatment reported: 15 Gy SBRT to primary tumor, nephrectomy 4 weeks later. Generated by immunoSEQ multiplex PCR, the TCRdb table keeps only in-frame clones and is missing some. The sample yields roughly 100,000 clones, 70% to 90% seen once. The source was blood, collected from a patient whose treatment included radiotherapy and nephrectomy. The receptors derive from a middle-aged man with renal cell carcinoma.

This clone has more than one count but fewer than ten. The chain combines TRBV7-3 with TRBJ2-5; 7 bases line up with TRBD1. V gave up 5 bases and J gave up 5 bases; unmatched junction bases: 8. This CDR3 has 14 amino acids. Germline assignment: CDR1 SGHTA and CDR2 FQGTGA. The CDR3 DNA sequence: TGTGCCAGCAGCCGAGGGGGCCGTGGGGAGACCCAGTACTTC. Translation gives CASSRGGRGETQYF. Full variable domain (rest looked up from reference TRBV7-3 and TRBJ2-5): GAGVSQTPSNKVTEKGKYVELRCDPISGHTALYWYRQSLGQGPEFLIYFQGTGAADDSGLPNDRFFAVRPEGSVSTLKIQRTERGDSAVYLCASSRGGRGETQYFGPGTRLLVL.

V and J are TRBV7-9 and TRBJ1-2, with unresolved D. V lost 5 bases, J lost 0 bases, and 10 bases lay in between. The length of the CDR3 is 14 residues. CDR1 and CDR2 (germline): SEHNR, FQNEAQ (reference sequence). The CDR3 loop reads CASSAAQSNYGYTF. The DNA for the CDR3 is TGTGCCAGCAGCGCGGCACAGTCTAACTATGGCTACACCTTC.

The chain combines TRBV30 with TRBJ1-2; D is uncertain. This CDR3 has 13 amino acids. CDR1 and CDR2 from the germline V gene are GTSNPN and SVGIG (reference sequence). The V gene lost 0 bases and the J gene lost 2 bases, with 7 bases spanning the gap. CDR3: CAWSVRGNYGYTF. CDR3 nucleotide sequence: TGTGCCTGGAGTGTACGAGGCAACTATGGCTACACCTTC.

The chain recombines TRBV9 with TRBJ2-3, with a possible D match to TRBD2 (6 bases). Germline V gene sequence: CDR1 SGDLS, CDR2 YYNGEE. This CDR3 is built from 16 residues. Trimming removed 1 base at V and 3 bases at J, with 15 bases between. The CDR3 is CASSVKVEGSTDTQYF. DNA for the CDR3: TGTGCCAGCAGCGTAAAGGTGGAGGGCAGTACAGATACGCAGTATTTT.

The gene calls are TRBV10-3 and TRBJ1-5; 8 bases are a match to TRBD1. This CDR3 contains 13 residues. Trimming removed 8 bases from V and 5 bases from J; junction bases left unmatched: 5. In germline, CDR1 is ENHRY, CDR2 SYGVKD. The CDR3: CAIGQGGDQPQHF. The CDR3 nucleotides are TGTGCCATCGGACAGGGTGGGGATCAGCCCCAGCATTTT.

CDR3 amino acids: CAWRLAGGPNEQFF. In DNA, the CDR3 is TGTGCCTGGAGACTAGCGGGAGGGCCAAATGAGCAGTTCTTC. This chain links TRBV30 with TRBJ2-1; 13 bases agree with TRBD2. CDR1 GTSNPN and CDR2 SVGIG come from the germline V gene (reference sequence). The CDR3 has 14 amino acids. Trimming removed 3 bases from V and 7 bases from J; junction bases left unmatched: 3.

The chain joins TRBV28 to TRBJ1-2; 11 bases match TRBD1. With V trimmed by 1 base and J by 7 bases, 14 bases remained unmatched. This CDR3 has 18 amino acids. Germline CDR1 is MDHEN and CDR2 is SYDVKM. DNA for the CDR3: TGTGCCAGCAGTTTATTTCGTGGCGGGACAGGGGGGATTGGTGGCTACACCTTC. It translates to CASSLFRGGTGGIGGYTF.

The V and J genes are TRBV18 and TRBJ2-6; perhaps TRBD1 as D (6 bases). V was trimmed by 4 bases and J by 0 bases, leaving 16 bases between them. This CDR3 is 18 amino acids long. Germline-derived CDR1 and CDR2 are KGHSH and LQKENI. CDR3 bases: TGTGCCAGCTCACAAATGACAGGTCTAAGCTCTGGGGCCAACGTCCTGACTTTC. Amino acids: CASSQMTGLSSGANVLTF.

The chain links TRBV19 to TRBJ1-3; no clear D. V dropped 3 bases and J dropped 4 bases, with 10 bases sitting between them. The CDR3 sequence is 14 residues long. Germline CDR1 reads LNHDA; CDR2 reads SQIVND (reference sequence). CDR3 amino acids: CASSMRGPGNTIYF. The CDR3 DNA is TGTGCCAGTAGTATGCGAGGGCCAGGAAACACCATATATTTT.

CDR3 DNA sequence: TGTGCCATCAGTGAGTCTTGGGTGCAGGGGAACACCGGGGAGCTGTTTTTT. Translating gives CAISESWVQGNTGELFF. V usage is TRBV10-3 and J usage is TRBJ2-2, with D perhaps matching TRBD1 (5 bases). V dropped 0 bases and J dropped 1 base, with 12 bases sitting between them. The V gene's germline CDR1 is ENHRY and CDR2 SYGVKD. CDR3 length equals 17 residues.

The rearrangement joins TRBV19 to TRBJ2-7; 13 bases match TRBD2. CDR3 size: 15 residues. CDR1 and CDR2 (germline): LNHDA, SQIVND (reference sequence). With 7 bases clipped from V and 5 bases from J, the junction kept 8 bases outside the gene matches. Written as DNA, the CDR3 is TGTGCCAGTATTGGGACTAGCGGGAACCTCAACGAGCAGTACTTC. Residues: CASIGTSGNLNEQYF. Full variable domain (rest looked up from reference TRBV19 and TRBJ2-7): DGGITQSPKYLFRKEGQNVTLSCEQNLNHDAMYWYRQDPGQGLRLIYYSQIVNDFQKGDIAEGYSVSREKKESFPLTVTSAQKNPTAFYLCASIGTSGNLNEQYFGPGTRLTVT.

V and J are TRBV7-9 and TRBJ2-7, with a weak D call TRBD1 (5 bases). Germline V gene data show CDR1 as SEHNR and CDR2 as FQNEAQ (reference sequence). The V end was cut by 4 bases, the J end by 5 bases, with 9 bases between. There are 12 residues in the CDR3. The CDR3 loop reads CASSSTVDEQYF. The CDR3 region has the DNA TGTGCCAGCAGCTCGACAGTTGACGAGCAGTACTTC. The variable domain in full, completed from reference TRBV7-9 and TRBJ2-7, reads DTGVSQNPRHKITKRGQNVTFRCDPISEHNRLYWYRQTLGQGPEFLTYFQNEAQLEKSRLLSDRFSAERPKGSFSTLEIQRTEQGDSAMYLCASSSTVDEQYFGPGTRLTVT.

V gene TRBV5-1 combines with J gene TRBJ1-1; a possible D gene is TRBD1 (5 bases). CDR1 and CDR2 (germline): SGHRS, YFSETQ. The CDR3 loop spans 13 amino acids. Trimming stripped 3 bases from V and 7 bases from J, with 13 bases between. CDR3 DNA: TGCGCCAGCAGCTCTTGGGGCACCTTTGAAGCTTTCTTT. Amino acids: CASSSWGTFEAFF.

The chain couples TRBV19 to TRBJ1-2, with D perhaps matching TRBD1 (6 bases). The V gene lost 5 bases and the J gene lost 4 bases, with 20 bases spanning the gap. Per the germline V gene, CDR1 is LNHDA and CDR2 is SQIVND (reference sequence). This CDR3 region has 16 residues. In DNA form, the CDR3 reads TGTGCCAGTAGTTGGGAAATACAGGGACCGTTCTATGGCTACACCTTC. This encodes CASSWEIQGPFYGYTF.

This rearrangement joins TRBV6-4 to TRBJ2-2; D may correspond to TRBD1 or TRBD2 (5 bases each). Per the germline V gene, CDR1 is MRHNA and CDR2 is SNTAGT. V lost 3 bases, J lost 5 bases, and 10 bases lay in between. The CDR3 runs to 14 residues. CDR3 protein: CASSEGTGTGELFF. CDR3 nucleotides: TGTGCCAGCAGTGAAGGGACGGGGACCGGGGAGCTGTTTTTT.

V and J are TRBV2 and TRBJ2-7; 8 bases fit TRBD2. This CDR3 is built from 12 residues. The germline V gene encodes CDR1 SNHLY and CDR2 FYNNEI. With 7 bases clipped from V and 5 bases from J, the junction kept 4 bases outside the gene matches. The CDR3 here is CASNKREHEQYF. The CDR3, as DNA: TGTGCCAGCAACAAGCGGGAGCACGAGCAGTACTTC. The complete variable domain, with remaining parts taken from reference TRBV2 and TRBJ2-7, reads EPEVTQTPSHQVTQMGQEVILRCVPISNHLYFYWYRQILGQKVEFLVSFYNNEISEKSEIFDDQFSVERPDGSNFTLKIRSTKLEDSAMYFCASNKREHEQYFGPGTRLTVT.